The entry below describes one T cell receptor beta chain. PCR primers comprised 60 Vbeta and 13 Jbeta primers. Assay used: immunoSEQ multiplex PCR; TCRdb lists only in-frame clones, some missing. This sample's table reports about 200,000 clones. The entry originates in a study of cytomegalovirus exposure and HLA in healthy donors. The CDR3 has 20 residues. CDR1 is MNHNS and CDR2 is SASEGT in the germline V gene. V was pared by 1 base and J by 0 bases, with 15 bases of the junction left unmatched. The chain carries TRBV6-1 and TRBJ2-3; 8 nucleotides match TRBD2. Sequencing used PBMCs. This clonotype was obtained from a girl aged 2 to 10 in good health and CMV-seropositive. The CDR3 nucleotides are TGTGCCAGCAGTGAAGTTGTTAGCGGGAACCTCTTCTCTAGCACAGATACGCAGTATTTT. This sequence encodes CASSEVVSGNLFSSTDTQYF.